The 12 T cell receptor beta chains given below trace back to one sample, sequenced in a study of T cell changes during pregnancy in multiple sclerosis. Assay used: immunoSEQ multiplex PCR; TCRdb lists only in-frame clones, some missing. Of approximately 100,000 clones in the sample, roughly nine tenths were seen once. The sequencing here drew on peripheral blood, taken after pregnancy. The source of these receptors is a female donor with multiple sclerosis, enrolled in a pregnancy study.

The V call is TRBV6-5, the J call TRBJ2-7, with TRBD1 matching 9 bases. CDR1 and CDR2 (germline): MNHEY, SVGAGI. This CDR3 region has 12 residues. Trimming cost V 6 bases and J 7 bases; bases outside gene matches: 4. The CDR3 loop is CASRQGAKEQYF. The CDR3 bases are TGTGCCAGCAGACAGGGGGCGAAAGAGCAGTACTTC.

The chain couples TRBV29-1 to TRBJ2-7, with 8 positions matching TRBD1. CDR3 size: 12 residues. Looked up from germline, CDR1 is SQVTM and CDR2 is ANQGSEA. Germline trimming cut 7 bases from V and 7 bases from J; bases unmatched to any gene: 9. CDR3 nucleotide sequence: TGCAGCGCATCTGGGACAGGCATTGAGCAGTACTTC. It is translated as CSASGTGIEQYF.

V usage is TRBV5-4 and J usage is TRBJ2-2; a possible D gene is TRBD1 (5 bases). This CDR3 is built from 17 residues. The V gene's germline CDR1 is SGHNT and CDR2 YYREEE (reference sequence). The V end lost 3 bases, the J end lost 4 bases, and 19 bases lay between the germline ends. The CDR3 sequence is CASSSQGSLIGTGELFF. In DNA, the CDR3 is TGTGCCAGCAGCTCCCAGGGATCGTTAATAGGCACCGGGGAGCTGTTTTTT.

The sample holds one count of this clone. The chain recombines TRBV14 with TRBJ2-1; no firm D call. CDR3 size: 11 residues. V gave up 0 bases and J gave up 15 bases, with 9 bases separating them. Per germline, CDR1 SGHDN and CDR2 FVKESK. CDR3: CASSQESVRFF. CDR3 bases: TGTGCCAGCAGCCAAGAGTCAGTTCGGTTCTTC.

J is TRBJ2-7 and V is TRBV7-6; 7 bases map to TRBD1. Germline V gene data show CDR1 as SGHVS and CDR2 as FNYEAQ. CDR3 length: 12 amino acids. With 5 bases clipped from V and 7 bases from J, the junction kept 5 bases outside the gene matches. The CDR3 sequence: CASSQTGIEQYF. CDR3 bases: TGTGCCAGCAGCCAGACAGGGATTGAGCAGTACTTC.

The chain joins TRBV25-1 to TRBJ2-2; tentative D call: TRBD2 (6 bases). CDR3 size: 16 residues. V was cut by 6 bases and J by 1 base, with 15 bases left in between. Germline V gene sequence: CDR1 MGHDK, CDR2 SYGVNS. CDR3 coding DNA: TGTGCCAGCAGCGAGGTGCGGGGTAAGAACACCGGGGAGCTGTTTTTT. Translation gives CASSEVRGKNTGELFF.

The V and J genes are TRBV30 and TRBJ1-4; D gene ambiguous. Germline V lookup: CDR1 GTSNPN, CDR2 SVGIG (reference sequence). With 1 base removed from V and 0 bases from J, the gap between germline ends came to 9 bases. The CDR3 length is 15 residues. The CDR3 DNA sequence: TGTGCCTGGAGTGACGATCGGGCAACTAATGAAAAACTGTTTTTT. Translating gives CAWSDDRATNEKLFF.

The J gene is TRBJ1-5, the V gene TRBV19; D possibly corresponds to TRBD1 (5 bases). The CDR3 sequence is 14 residues long. The germline gives CDR1 LNHDA, CDR2 SQIVND (reference sequence). Trimming cost V 10 bases and J 0 bases, with 13 bases left between them. CDR3 sequence reads: CATGDSYSNQPQHF. The CDR3 DNA reads TGTGCCACCGGAGACAGTTATAGCAATCAGCCCCAGCATTTT.

This chain links TRBV25-1 with TRBJ1-6, with 10 bases fitting TRBD1. This CDR3 comprises 13 residues. The trim removed 10 bases at V and 8 bases at J, leaving 5 bases unmatched. The germline V gene encodes CDR1 MGHDK and CDR2 SYGVNS. The CDR3 DNA is TGTGCCACCAGGGACAGGGGATATTCACCCCTCCACTTT. Protein sequence: CATRDRGYSPLHF.

V is TRBV2 and J is TRBJ1-2; 12 nucleotides line up with TRBD1. CDR1 and CDR2 from the germline V gene are SNHLY and FYNNEI. This CDR3 comprises 16 residues. V was clipped by 7 bases and J by 2 bases; unmatched bases: 8. In DNA, the CDR3 is TGTGCCAGCACCTCTTGGGGGACAGGGGGCAACTATGGCTACACCTTC. It is translated as CASTSWGTGGNYGYTF. The variable domain in full, completed from reference TRBV2 and TRBJ1-2, reads EPEVTQTPSHQVTQMGQEVILRCVPISNHLYFYWYRQILGQKVEFLVSFYNNEISEKSEIFDDQFSVERPDGSNFTLKIRSTKLEDSAMYFCASTSWGTGGNYGYTFGSGTRLTVV.

The genes are TRBV30 and TRBJ2-3; 14 bases are shared with TRBD2. CDR3 size: 18 residues. Per the germline V gene, CDR1 is GTSNPN and CDR2 is SVGIG (reference sequence). The V and J ends lost 2 bases and 0 bases, in that order; junction bases with no gene match: 7. Here the CDR3 DNA reads TGTGCCTGGAGTAGCACCCGGACTAGCGGGGGGAGCACAGATACGCAGTATTTT. Protein sequence: CAWSSTRTSGGSTDTQYF.

V and J are TRBV7-9 and TRBJ2-1, with D unresolved. The germline V gene has CDR1 SEHNR and CDR2 FQNEAQ (reference sequence). The CDR3 is 10 residues long. Trimming took off 5 bases at V and 15 bases at J, with 11 bases between the two ends. CDR3: CASSQNQWFF. CDR3 nucleotide sequence: TGTGCCAGCAGCCAAAATCAGTGGTTCTTC.